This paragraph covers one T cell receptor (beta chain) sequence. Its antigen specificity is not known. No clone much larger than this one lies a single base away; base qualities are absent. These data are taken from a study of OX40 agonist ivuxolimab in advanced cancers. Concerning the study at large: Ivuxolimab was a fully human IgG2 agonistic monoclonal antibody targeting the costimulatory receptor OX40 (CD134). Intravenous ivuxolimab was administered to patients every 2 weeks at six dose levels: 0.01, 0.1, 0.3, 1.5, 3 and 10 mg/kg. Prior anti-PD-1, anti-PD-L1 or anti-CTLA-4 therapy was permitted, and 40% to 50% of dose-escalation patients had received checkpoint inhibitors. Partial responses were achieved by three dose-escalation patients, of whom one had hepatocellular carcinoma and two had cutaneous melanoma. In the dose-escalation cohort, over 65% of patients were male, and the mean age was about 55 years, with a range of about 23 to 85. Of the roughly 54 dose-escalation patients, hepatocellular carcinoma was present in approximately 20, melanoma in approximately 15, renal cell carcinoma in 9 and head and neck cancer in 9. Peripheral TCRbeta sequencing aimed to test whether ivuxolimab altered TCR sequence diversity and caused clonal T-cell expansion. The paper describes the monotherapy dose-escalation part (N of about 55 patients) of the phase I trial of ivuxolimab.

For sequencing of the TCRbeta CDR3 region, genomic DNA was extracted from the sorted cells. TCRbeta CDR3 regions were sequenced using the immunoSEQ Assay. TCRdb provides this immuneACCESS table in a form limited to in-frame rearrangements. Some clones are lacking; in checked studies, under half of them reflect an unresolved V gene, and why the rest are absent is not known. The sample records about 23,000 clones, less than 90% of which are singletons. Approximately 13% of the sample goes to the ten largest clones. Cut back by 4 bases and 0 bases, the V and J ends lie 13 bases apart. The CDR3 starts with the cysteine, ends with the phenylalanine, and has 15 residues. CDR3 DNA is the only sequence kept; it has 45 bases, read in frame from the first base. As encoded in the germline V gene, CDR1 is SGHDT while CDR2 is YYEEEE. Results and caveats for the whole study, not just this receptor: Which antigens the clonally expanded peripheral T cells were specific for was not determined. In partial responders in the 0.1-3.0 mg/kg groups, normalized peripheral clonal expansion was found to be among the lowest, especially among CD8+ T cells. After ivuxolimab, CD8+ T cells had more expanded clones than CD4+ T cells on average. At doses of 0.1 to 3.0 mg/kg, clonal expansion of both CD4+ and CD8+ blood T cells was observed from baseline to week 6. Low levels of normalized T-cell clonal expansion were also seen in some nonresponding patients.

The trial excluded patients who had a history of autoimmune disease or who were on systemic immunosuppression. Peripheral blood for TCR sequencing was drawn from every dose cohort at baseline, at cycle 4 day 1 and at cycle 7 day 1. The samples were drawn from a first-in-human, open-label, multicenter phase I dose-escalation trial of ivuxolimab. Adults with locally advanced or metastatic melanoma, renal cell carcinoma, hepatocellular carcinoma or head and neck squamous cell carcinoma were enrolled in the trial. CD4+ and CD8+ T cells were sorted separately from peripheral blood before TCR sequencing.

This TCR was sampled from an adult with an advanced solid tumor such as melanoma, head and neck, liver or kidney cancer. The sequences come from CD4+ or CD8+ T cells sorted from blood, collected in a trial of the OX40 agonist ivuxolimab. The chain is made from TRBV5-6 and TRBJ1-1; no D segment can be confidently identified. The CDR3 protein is CASSAMAGMNTEAFF. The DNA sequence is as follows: TGTGCCAGCAGCGCGATGGCGGGGATGAACACTGAAGCTTTCTTT.